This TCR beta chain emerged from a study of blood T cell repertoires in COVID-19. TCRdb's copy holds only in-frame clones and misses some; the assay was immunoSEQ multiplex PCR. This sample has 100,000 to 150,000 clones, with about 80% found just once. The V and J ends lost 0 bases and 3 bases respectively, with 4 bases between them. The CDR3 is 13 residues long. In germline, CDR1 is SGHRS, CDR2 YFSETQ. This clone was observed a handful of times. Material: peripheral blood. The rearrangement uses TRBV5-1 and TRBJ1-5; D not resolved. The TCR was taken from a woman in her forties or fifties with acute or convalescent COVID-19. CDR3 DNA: TGCGCCAGCAGCTTGGGGGCCAATCAGCCCCAGCATTTT. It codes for CASSLGANQPQHF. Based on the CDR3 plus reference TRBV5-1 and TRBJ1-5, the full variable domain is KAGVTQTPRYLIKTRGQQVTLSCSPISGHRSVSWYQQTPGQGLQFLFEYFSETQRNKGNFPGRFSGRQFSNSRSEMNVSTLELGDSALYLCASSLGANQPQHFGDGTRLSIL.